These T cell receptor beta chains were read from a single sample in a study of T cell changes during pregnancy in multiple sclerosis. The protocol was immunoSEQ multiplex PCR, while the TCRdb copy is restricted to in-frame clones and leaves out a portion. The table has 50,000 to 60,000 clones, 89% seen once; the top ten hold approximately 1.8%. The sample consisted of peripheral blood, taken after pregnancy. The receptors come from a female donor with multiple sclerosis, enrolled in a pregnancy study. The CDR3 runs from the conserved cysteine through the conserved F or W. D genes are given only for firm matches. Size tells how often a clone was seen (once, few, many) or the class of an expanded clone, and some rows leave it out.

len,abundance,j_gene,v_gene,d_gene,CDR3aa,CDR3nt
13,NA,TRBJ1-2,TRBV6-5,TRBD1,CASRLRGPGGYTF,TGTGCCAGCAGGCTCAGGGGGCCGGGGGGCTACACCTTC
15,NA,TRBJ1-5,TRBV6-1,NA,CASSESGISNQPQHF,TGTGCCAGCAGTGAGTCGGGTATAAGCAATCAGCCCCAGCATTTT
16,NA,TRBJ1-6,TRBV6-1,TRBD1,CASSELAGTGVSPLHF,TGTGCCAGCAGTGAACTCGCGGGGACAGGGGTGTCACCCCTCCACTTT
13,NA,TRBJ1-2,TRBV11-2,TRBD1,CASSSRTGGIYTF,TGTGCCAGCAGCTCTAGGACAGGGGGAATCTACACCTTC
16,NA,TRBJ1-2,TRBV7-2,TRBD1,CASSRGVTGTNYGYTF,TGTGCCAGCAGCCGGGGAGTGACAGGGACTAACTATGGCTACACCTTC
13,NA,TRBJ1-1,TRBV11-2,NA,CASSLVRGSEAFF,TGTGCCAGCAGCTTAGTTCGGGGGAGTGAAGCTTTCTTT
22,NA,TRBJ1-6,TRBV4-1,TRBD1,CASSQSGQATMRAPSYNSPLHF,TGCGCCAGCAGCCAATCTGGACAGGCTACGATGAGGGCCCCCTCCTATAATTCACCCCTCCACTTT
12,few,TRBJ1-1,TRBV10-3,NA,CAIKGGRTEAFF,TGTGCCATCAAAGGAGGGCGGACTGAAGCTTTCTTT
16,NA,TRBJ2-3,TRBV5-1,NA,CASSLTPTGSTDTQYF,TGCGCCAGCAGCTTAACCCCGACTGGAAGCACAGATACGCAGTATTTT
15,NA,TRBJ2-7,TRBV5-1,TRBD1,CASSFKETGDYEQYF,TGCGCCAGCAGCTTCAAAGAGACAGGGGACTACGAGCAGTACTTC
16,NA,TRBJ2-7,TRBV28,NA,CASSSPRGGSFYEQYF,TGTGCCAGCAGTTCCCCCCGGGGAGGATCTTTCTACGAGCAGTACTTC
16,NA,TRBJ1-2,TRBV18,NA,CASSPPAGTSNYGYTF,TGTGCCAGCTCACCTCCGGCGGGTACTTCTAACTATGGCTACACCTTC
13,NA,TRBJ1-2,TRBV10-1,TRBD1,CAKTGGANYGYTF,TGCGCCAAGACAGGGGGCGCAAACTATGGCTACACCTTC
13,NA,TRBJ1-5,TRBV30,NA,CAWSSSGVQPQHF,TGTGCCTGGAGCTCCTCAGGGGTTCAGCCCCAGCATTTT
14,NA,TRBJ1-1,TRBV10-3,TRBD1,CAISPTGDYTEAFF,TGTGCCATCAGTCCGACAGGGGACTACACTGAAGCTTTCTTT
13,NA,TRBJ2-3,TRBV7-3,NA,CASSGGAEDTQYF,TGTGCCAGCAGCGGGGGGGCGGAGGATACGCAGTATTTT
14,NA,TRBJ2-2,TRBV11-3,NA,CASSWGVGSGELFF,TGTGCCAGCAGCTGGGGGGTGGGCAGCGGGGAGCTGTTTTTT
16,once,TRBJ2-3,TRBV7-9,TRBD1,CASSLARQGTTDTQYF,TGTGCCAGCAGCTTAGCGAGACAGGGCACAACAGATACGCAGTATTTT
14,NA,TRBJ2-7,TRBV18,NA,CASSPPSGSYEQYF,TGTGCCAGCTCACCACCCTCGGGCTCCTACGAGCAGTACTTC
13,NA,TRBJ1-2,TRBV29-1,NA,CSAHRSFPYGYTF,TGCAGCGCCCACAGGTCATTTCCATATGGCTACACCTTC
14,NA,TRBJ2-2,TRBV9,TRBD2,CASSTRTSTGELFF,TGTGCCAGCAGCACCCGGACTAGCACCGGGGAGCTGTTTTTT
14,NA,TRBJ1-5,TRBV6-5,NA,CASSYTFGNQPQHF,TGTGCCAGCAGTTATACATTCGGCAATCAGCCCCAGCATTTT
16,NA,TRBJ1-1,TRBV16,TRBD1,CASSPKLGQGDTEAFF,TGTGCCAGCAGCCCGAAACTCGGACAGGGAGACACTGAAGCTTTCTTT
17,once,TRBJ1-4,TRBV10-3,TRBD1,CAARAGTGGFVDEKLFF,TGTGCCGCGCGCGCCGGGACAGGGGGGTTCGTTGATGAAAAACTGTTTTTT
12,NA,TRBJ1-2,TRBV9,NA,CASSDRIYGYTF,TGTGCCAGCAGCGACAGGATCTATGGCTACACCTTC
16,NA,TRBJ2-1,TRBV11-2,TRBD1,CASSTYRDRQYNEQFF,TGTGCCAGCAGCACGTACCGGGACAGACAATACAATGAGCAGTTCTTC
14,NA,TRBJ1-5,TRBV18,NA,CASSLFEGDQPQHF,TGTGCCAGCTCACTTTTTGAGGGGGATCAGCCCCAGCATTTT
14,few,TRBJ2-4,TRBV7-2,TRBD2,CASSRSGGVNIQYF,TGTGCCAGCAGCCGTAGCGGGGGGGTAAACATTCAGTACTTC
15,NA,TRBJ2-2,TRBV5-1,TRBD1,CASSPGTGVIGELFF,TGCGCCAGCAGTCCCGGGACAGGGGTAATCGGGGAGCTGTTTTTT
18,NA,TRBJ1-4,TRBV6-1,TRBD1,CASSGLTGWVSSREKLFF,TGTGCCAGCAGTGGCCTGACAGGGTGGGTGAGCTCGCGTGAAAAACTGTTTTTT
12,NA,TRBJ1-2,TRBV28,NA,CASSLRGMGYTF,TGTGCCAGCAGTTTAAGGGGAATGGGCTACACCTTC
13,NA,TRBJ1-1,TRBV14,NA,CASSQVEASRVFF,TGTGCCAGCAGCCAGGTGGAGGCGTCCCGGGTTTTCTTT
13,NA,TRBJ2-7,TRBV28,NA,CASGWDTTYEQYF,TGTGCCAGCGGATGGGACACTACCTACGAGCAGTACTTC
15,NA,TRBJ1-2,TRBV7-2,TRBD1,CASSPPPGTGIGYTF,TGTGCCAGCAGCCCCCCGCCCGGGACAGGAATTGGCTACACCTTC
17,NA,TRBJ2-1,TRBV7-9,NA,CASSLAEYLGPYNEQFF,TGTGCCAGCAGCTTAGCCGAATACCTGGGCCCCTACAATGAGCAGTTCTTC
16,NA,TRBJ2-3,TRBV28,TRBD1,CASSSPTGGARDTQYF,TGTGCCAGCAGTTCGCCGACAGGGGGCGCGAGAGATACGCAGTATTTT
14,NA,TRBJ1-1,TRBV7-2,NA,CASSLARNPGGAFF,TGTGCCAGCAGCTTAGCGCGGAACCCCGGAGGAGCTTTCTTT
14,NA,TRBJ1-2,TRBV5-4,NA,CASSLAAGSYGYTF,TGTGCCAGCAGCTTGGCCGCGGGTAGCTATGGCTACACCTTC
11,NA,TRBJ1-2,TRBV6-6,NA,CASGRRDGYTF,TGTGCCAGCGGGCGGAGGGACGGCTACACCTTC
15,NA,TRBJ2-5,TRBV6-1,TRBD2,CASMDSGGAWETQYF,TGTGCCAGCATGGATAGCGGGGGGGCTTGGGAGACCCAGTACTTC
15,few,TRBJ2-5,TRBV7-7,TRBD1,CASSLRTTGEETQYF,TGTGCTAGCAGCTTAAGGACAACAGGGGAAGAGACCCAGTACTTC
15,NA,TRBJ1-5,TRBV2,NA,CASRVDRTGNQPQHF,TGTGCCAGCAGAGTAGACAGGACCGGCAATCAGCCCCAGCATTTT
18,NA,TRBJ2-6,TRBV5-1,NA,CASSPMPVSTSGANVLTF,TGCGCCAGCAGCCCTATGCCCGTCTCAACCTCTGGGGCCAACGTCCTGACTTTC